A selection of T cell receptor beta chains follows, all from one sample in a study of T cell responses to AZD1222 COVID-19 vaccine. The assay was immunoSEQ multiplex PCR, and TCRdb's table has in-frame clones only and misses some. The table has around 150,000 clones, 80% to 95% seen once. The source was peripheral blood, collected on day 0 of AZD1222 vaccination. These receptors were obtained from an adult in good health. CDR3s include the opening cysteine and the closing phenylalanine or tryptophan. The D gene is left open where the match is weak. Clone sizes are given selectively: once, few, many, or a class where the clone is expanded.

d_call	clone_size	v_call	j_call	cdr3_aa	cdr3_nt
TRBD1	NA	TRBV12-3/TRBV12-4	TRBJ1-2	CASSLGQGMRYTF	TGTGCCAGCAGTCTGGGACAGGGGATGCGCTACACCTTC
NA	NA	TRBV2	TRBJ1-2	CASSDSGRRSYTF	TGTGCCAGCAGTGATTCGGGCAGGAGAAGCTACACCTTC
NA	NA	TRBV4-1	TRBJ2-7	CASSQVSGGTYEQYF	TGCGCCAGCAGCCAAGTCTCAGGGGGGACCTACGAGCAGTACTTC
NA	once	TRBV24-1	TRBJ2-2	CATGGNTGELFF	TGTGCCACGGGGGGGAACACCGGGGAGCTGTTTTTT
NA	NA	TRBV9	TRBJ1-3	CASSGGTTFGNTIYF	TGTGCCAGCAGCGGCGGGACAACTTTTGGAAACACCATATATTTT
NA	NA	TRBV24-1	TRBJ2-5	CATSDLDSFQETQYF	TGTGCCACCAGTGACCTTGACAGCTTCCAAGAGACCCAGTACTTC
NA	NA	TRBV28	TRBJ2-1	CASGSSDYNEQFF	TGTGCCAGCGGGTCTAGCGATTACAATGAGCAGTTCTTC
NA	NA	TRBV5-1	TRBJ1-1	CASSVGSENGVAFF	TGCGCCAGCAGCGTCGGGTCGGAGAACGGTGTAGCTTTCTTT
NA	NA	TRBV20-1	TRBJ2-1	CSARRDEQFF	TGCAGTGCTAGACGGGATGAGCAGTTCTTC
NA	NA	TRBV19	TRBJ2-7	CASSIFLGGAGEQYF	TGTGCCAGTAGTATTTTTTTAGGAGGGGCGGGCGAGCAGTACTTC
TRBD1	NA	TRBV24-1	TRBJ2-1	CATSDATGATQENEQFF	TGTGCCACCAGTGACGCGACAGGGGCTACACAGGAGAATGAGCAGTTCTTC
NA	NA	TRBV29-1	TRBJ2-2	CSVQGSDSNTGELFF	TGCAGCGTCCAGGGATCAGATTCGAACACCGGGGAGCTGTTTTTT
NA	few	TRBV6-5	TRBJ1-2	CASSPDTGNGYTF	TGTGCCAGCAGCCCGGACACAGGGAATGGCTACACCTTC
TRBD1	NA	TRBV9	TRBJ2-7	CASSIKGQGVPYEQYF	TGTGCCAGCAGCATAAAAGGACAGGGGGTACCCTACGAGCAGTACTTC
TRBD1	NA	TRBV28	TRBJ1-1	CASSSSLDRKNTEAFF	TGTGCCAGCTCTTCAAGCCTGGACAGGAAGAACACTGAAGCTTTCTTT
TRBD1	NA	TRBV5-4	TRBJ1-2	CASSLGQGRDGYTF	TGTGCCAGCAGCCTGGGACAGGGAAGGGATGGCTACACCTTC
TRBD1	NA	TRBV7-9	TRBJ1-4	CASIGTDPPTNEKLFF	TGTGCCAGCATCGGGACAGATCCACCAACTAATGAAAAACTGTTTTTT
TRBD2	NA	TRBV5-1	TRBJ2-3	CASSLTSGGSDTQYF	TGCGCCAGCAGCCTCACTAGCGGGGGATCTGATACGCAGTATTTT
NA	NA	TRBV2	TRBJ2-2	CASMLQGDTGELFF	TGTGCCAGCATGTTGCAGGGAGACACCGGGGAGCTGTTTTTT
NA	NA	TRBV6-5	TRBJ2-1	CASRATGSGYNEQFF	TGTGCCAGCAGGGCCACAGGGTCGGGTTACAATGAGCAGTTCTTC
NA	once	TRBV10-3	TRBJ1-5	CAISVQSNQPQHF	TGTGCCATCAGTGTACAGAGCAATCAGCCCCAGCATTTT
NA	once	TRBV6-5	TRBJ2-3	CASTLAGTDTQYF	TGTGCCAGCACCCTCGCCGGCACAGATACGCAGTATTTT
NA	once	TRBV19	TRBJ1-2	CASSYSNYGYTF	TGTGCCAGTAGCTACTCCAACTATGGCTACACCTTC